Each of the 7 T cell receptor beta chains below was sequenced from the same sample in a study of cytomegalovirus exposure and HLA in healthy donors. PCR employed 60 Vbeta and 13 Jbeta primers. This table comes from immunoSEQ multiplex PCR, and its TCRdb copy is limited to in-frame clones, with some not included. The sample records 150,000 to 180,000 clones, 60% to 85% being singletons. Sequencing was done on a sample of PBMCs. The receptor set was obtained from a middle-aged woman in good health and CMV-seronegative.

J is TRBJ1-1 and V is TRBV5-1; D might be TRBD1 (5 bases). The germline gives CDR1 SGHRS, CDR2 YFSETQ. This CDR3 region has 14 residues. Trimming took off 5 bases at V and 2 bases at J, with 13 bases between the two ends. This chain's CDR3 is CASSPLGGNTEAFF. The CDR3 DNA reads TGCGCCAGCAGTCCATTGGGGGGAAACACTGAAGCTTTCTTT.

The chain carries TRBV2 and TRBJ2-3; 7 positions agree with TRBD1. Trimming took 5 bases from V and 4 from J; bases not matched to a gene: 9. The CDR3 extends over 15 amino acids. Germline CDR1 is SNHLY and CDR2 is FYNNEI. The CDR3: CASSTQGNYADTQYF. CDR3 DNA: TGTGCCAGCAGTACACAGGGGAATTATGCAGATACGCAGTATTTT.

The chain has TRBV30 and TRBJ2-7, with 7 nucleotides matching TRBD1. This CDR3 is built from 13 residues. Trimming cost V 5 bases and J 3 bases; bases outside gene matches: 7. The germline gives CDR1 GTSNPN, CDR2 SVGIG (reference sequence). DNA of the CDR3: TGTGCCTGGGGGGACCCAGGGGGCTACGAGCAGTACTTC. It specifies CAWGDPGGYEQYF.

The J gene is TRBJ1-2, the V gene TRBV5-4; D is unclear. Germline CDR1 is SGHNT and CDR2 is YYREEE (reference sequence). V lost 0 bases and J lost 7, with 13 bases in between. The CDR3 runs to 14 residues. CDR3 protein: CASSLDRVSGGYTF. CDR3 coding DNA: TGTGCCAGCAGCTTGGACAGAGTCTCCGGTGGCTACACCTTC.

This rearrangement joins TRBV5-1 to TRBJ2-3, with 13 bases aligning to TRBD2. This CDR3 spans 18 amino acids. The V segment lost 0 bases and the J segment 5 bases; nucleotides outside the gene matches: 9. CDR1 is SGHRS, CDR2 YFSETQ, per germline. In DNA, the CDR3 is TGCGCCAGCAGCTTGGAGACGACCCGGACTAGCGGGGGAGATACGCAGTATTTT. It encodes CASSLETTRTSGGDTQYF.

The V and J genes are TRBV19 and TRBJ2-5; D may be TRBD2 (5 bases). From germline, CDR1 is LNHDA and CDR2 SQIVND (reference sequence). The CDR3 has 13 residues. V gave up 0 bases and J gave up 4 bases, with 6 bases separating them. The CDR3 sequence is CASSIDSGETQYF. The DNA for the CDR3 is TGTGCCAGTAGTATAGACAGCGGAGAGACCCAGTACTTC. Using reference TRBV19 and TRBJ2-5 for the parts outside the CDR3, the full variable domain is DGGITQSPKYLFRKEGQNVTLSCEQNLNHDAMYWYRQDPGQGLRLIYYSQIVNDFQKGDIAEGYSVSREKKESFPLTVTSAQKNPTAFYLCASSIDSGETQYFGPGTRLLVL.

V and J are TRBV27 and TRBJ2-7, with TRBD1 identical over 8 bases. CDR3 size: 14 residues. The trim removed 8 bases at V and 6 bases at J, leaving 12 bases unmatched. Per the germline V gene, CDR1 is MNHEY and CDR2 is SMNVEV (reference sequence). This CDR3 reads CASGKPGQVTEQYF. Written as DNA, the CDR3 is TGTGCCAGCGGTAAACCGGGACAGGTTACCGAGCAGTACTTC.